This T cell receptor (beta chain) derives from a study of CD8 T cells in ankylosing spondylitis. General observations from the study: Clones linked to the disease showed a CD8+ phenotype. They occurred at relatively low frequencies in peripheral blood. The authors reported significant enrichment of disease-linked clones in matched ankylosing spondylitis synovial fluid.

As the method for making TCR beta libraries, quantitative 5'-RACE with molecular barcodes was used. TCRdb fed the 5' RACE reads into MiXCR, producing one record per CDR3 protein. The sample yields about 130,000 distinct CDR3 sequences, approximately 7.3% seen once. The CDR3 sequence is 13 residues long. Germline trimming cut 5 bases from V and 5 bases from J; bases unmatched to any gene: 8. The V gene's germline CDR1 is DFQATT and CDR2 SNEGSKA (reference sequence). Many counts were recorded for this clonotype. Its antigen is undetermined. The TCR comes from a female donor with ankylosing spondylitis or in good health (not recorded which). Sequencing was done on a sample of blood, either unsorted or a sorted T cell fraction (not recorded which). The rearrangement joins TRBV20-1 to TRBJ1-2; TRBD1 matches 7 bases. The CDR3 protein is CSAFRDRHYGYTF. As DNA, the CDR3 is TGCAGTGCTTTCCGGGACAGACATTATGGCTACACCTTC.